Listed below are T cell receptor beta chains from one sample, sequenced in a study of shared clonotypes between healthy human individuals. This table comes from immunoSEQ multiplex PCR, and its TCRdb copy is limited to in-frame clones, with some not included. The sample comprises 950,000 to 1,100,000 clones, around 74% of which are singletons, and 1.4% rests with the top ten. The source material was memory CD4+ T cells sorted from blood. The receptor source for this set is a man aged 18 to 29 in good health. Each CDR3 is given with its conserved first and last residue. A D gene is named only where the DNA matches it firmly. Size tells how often a clone was seen (once, few, many) or the class of an expanded clone, and some rows leave it out.

size	D	V	J	CDR3	DNA
-	TRBD2	TRBV6-5	TRBJ2-1	CASRHPSGGQFF	TGTGCCAGCAGACACCCTAGCGGGGGGCAGTTCTTC
-	-	TRBV5-5	TRBJ2-1	CASSLRPNEQFF	TGTGCCAGCAGCTTGAGGCCTAATGAGCAGTTCTTC
-	TRBD2	TRBV30	TRBJ2-6	CAWSAGTSAGGANVLTF	TGTGCCTGGAGTGCCGGGACTAGCGCCGGTGGGGCCAACGTCCTGACTTTC
-	TRBD1	TRBV7-9	TRBJ2-1	CASSSTGEYYNEQFF	TGTGCCAGCAGCTCGACAGGGGAGTACTACAATGAGCAGTTCTTC
-	-	TRBV30	TRBJ2-7	CAWSAGFFAYEQYF	TGTGCCTGGAGCGCCGGGTTTTTCGCCTACGAGCAGTACTTC
-	-	TRBV28	TRBJ1-1	CASSLSQSGPTEAFF	TGTGCCAGCAGTTTAAGTCAATCGGGGCCAACTGAAGCTTTCTTT
once	-	TRBV7-6	TRBJ2-3	CASSLGGLTDTQYF	TGTGCCAGCAGCTTGGGGGGACTCACAGATACGCAGTATTTT
-	-	TRBV7-3	TRBJ2-5	CASSRGQGLQETQYF	TGTGCCAGCAGCCGCGGGCAGGGCCTACAAGAGACCCAGTACTTC
-	-	TRBV6-5	TRBJ1-2	CASSPSGNYGYTF	TGTGCCAGCAGTCCCTCCGGTAACTATGGCTACACCTTC
-	-	TRBV7-9	TRBJ1-6	CASSPAGAVGSPLHF	TGTGCCAGCAGCCCAGCAGGGGCAGTAGGGTCACCCCTCCACTTT
-	-	TRBV7-2	TRBJ1-1	CASSTTRAEAFF	TGTGCCAGCAGTACTACTCGGGCTGAAGCTTTCTTT
-	-	TRBV7-2	TRBJ1-1	CASSLVVNTEAFF	TGTGCCAGCAGCTTAGTCGTGAACACTGAAGCTTTCTTT
many	-	TRBV7-9	TRBJ2-7	CASSQRGPYEQYF	TGTGCCAGCAGCCAAAGGGGACCCTACGAGCAGTACTTC
-	-	TRBV30	TRBJ1-2	CAWSAMWKAGYTF	TGTGCCTGGAGTGCGATGTGGAAGGCTGGCTACACCTTC
-	TRBD1	TRBV7-2	TRBJ1-5	CASRDPGQRQHF	TGTGCCAGCAGAGATCCGGGACAGCGGCAGCATTTT
-	-	TRBV5-6	TRBJ2-1	CASRDLGGNEQFF	TGTGCCAGCAGAGATTTAGGGGGCAATGAGCAGTTCTTC
-	-	TRBV30	TRBJ2-3	CAWTWDDTQYF	TGTGCCTGGACGTGGGACGATACGCAGTATTTT
few	TRBD1	TRBV19	TRBJ2-5	CASTNRDRGLETQYF	TGTGCCAGTACCAACCGGGACAGGGGGCTGGAGACCCAGTACTTC
-	-	TRBV7-9	TRBJ1-5	CASGLDNQPQHF	TGTGCCAGCGGTCTGGACAATCAGCCCCAGCATTTT
-	TRBD1	TRBV5-1	TRBJ1-4	CASSLRGRDEKLFF	TGCGCCAGCAGCTTAAGGGGGCGGGATGAAAAACTGTTTTTT
once	-	TRBV5-6	TRBJ1-5	CASSFMGEYQPQHF	TGTGCCAGCAGCTTTATGGGGGAATATCAGCCCCAGCATTTT
-	TRBD2	TRBV7-9	TRBJ2-3	CASSSPLSSGGWDTQYF	TGTGCCAGCAGCTCACCCCTCTCCAGCGGGGGGTGGGATACGCAGTATTTT
-	-	TRBV2	TRBJ2-2	CASSAGLLGELFF	TGTGCCAGCAGTGCGGGGCTTCTCGGGGAGCTGTTTTTT
-	-	TRBV28	TRBJ2-5	CASSLHREETQYF	TGTGCCAGCAGTTTACACAGGGAAGAGACCCAGTACTTC
-	-	TRBV23-1	TRBJ1-2	CASSRSRDYYGYTF	TGCGCCAGCAGTCGCAGCCGGGACTACTATGGCTACACCTTC
-	TRBD2	TRBV10-3	TRBJ2-7	CAISESSGLGGSSYEQYF	TGTGCCATCAGTGAGTCGTCCGGTCTAGGCGGGAGCTCGTACGAGCAGTACTTC